The clone carrying this T cell receptor beta chain was counted only a few times. The target antigen is unknown. This CDR3 has 16 amino acids. In germline, CDR1 is DFQATT, CDR2 SNEGSKA (reference sequence). V was cut by 0 bases and J by 5 bases, with 19 bases left in between. The sample is drawn from a study of blood T cells in healthy people across ages. Study findings and constraints: The unsorted PBMCs prevented any conclusive comparison of naive versus antigen-experienced cells. Older age went with lower TCR beta diversity per million T cells, in a roughly linear way.

The use of a sample-barcoded 5' primer and a J-beta primer mix characterized a second PCR of about 6 to 12 cycles. A 12-random-nucleotide template-switch adaptor tagged each cDNA molecule. A single record per CDR3 protein comes from TCRdb applying MiXCR to the 5' RACE reads. The profile covers 1.5 million to 2 million distinct CDR3 sequences, with 34% appearing a single time and roughly 12% taken by the ten largest. Ranging in age from about 6 to 100, the donors were healthy Caucasian individuals from Russia. The J gene is TRBJ2-5, the V gene TRBV20-1, with D hard to call. Sample: blood. The source is a woman in her 30s in good health. The CDR3 protein is CSARDVEVVVGETQYF. The CDR3 region has the DNA TGCAGTGCTAGAGATGTCGAGGTTGTGGTTGGGGAGACCCAGTACTTC.